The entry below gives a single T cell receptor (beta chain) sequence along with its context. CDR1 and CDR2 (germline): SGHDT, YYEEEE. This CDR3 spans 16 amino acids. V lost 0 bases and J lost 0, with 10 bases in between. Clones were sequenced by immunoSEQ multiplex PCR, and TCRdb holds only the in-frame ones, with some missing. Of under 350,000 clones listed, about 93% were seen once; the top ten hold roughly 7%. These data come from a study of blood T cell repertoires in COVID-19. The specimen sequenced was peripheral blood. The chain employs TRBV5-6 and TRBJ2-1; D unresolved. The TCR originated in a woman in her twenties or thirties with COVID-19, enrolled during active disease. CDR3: CASSLAPSGSYNEQFF. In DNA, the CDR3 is TGTGCCAGCAGCTTGGCGCCCTCGGGCTCCTACAATGAGCAGTTCTTC.